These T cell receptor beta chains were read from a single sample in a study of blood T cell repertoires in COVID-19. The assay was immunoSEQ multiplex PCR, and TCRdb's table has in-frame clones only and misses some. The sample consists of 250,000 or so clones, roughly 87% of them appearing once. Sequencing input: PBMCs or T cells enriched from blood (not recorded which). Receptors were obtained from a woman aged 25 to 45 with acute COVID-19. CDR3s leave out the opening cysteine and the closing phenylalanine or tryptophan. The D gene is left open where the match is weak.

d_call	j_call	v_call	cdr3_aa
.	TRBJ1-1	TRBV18	ASSRFSGENTEAF
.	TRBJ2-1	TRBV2	ASSVIGGPYNEQF
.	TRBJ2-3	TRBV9	ASSAGSIGGPADTQY
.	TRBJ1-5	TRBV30	AWSGEGTLSQH
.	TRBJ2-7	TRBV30	AWSVGRGTYEQY
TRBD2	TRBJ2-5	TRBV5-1	ASSQAAGGEETQY
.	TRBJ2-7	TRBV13	ASSLGQGSSYEQY
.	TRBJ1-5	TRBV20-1	SAGRPQH
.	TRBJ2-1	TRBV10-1	ASSAQGSSYNEQF
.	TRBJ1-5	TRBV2	ASSDGQSSQPQH
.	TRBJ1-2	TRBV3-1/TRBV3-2	ASSQDHSPGGYGYT
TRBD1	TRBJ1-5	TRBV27	ASRQGADQPQH
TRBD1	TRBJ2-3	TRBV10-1	ASSQDRGQGDTQY
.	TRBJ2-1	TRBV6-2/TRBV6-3	ASSSGRTGEQF
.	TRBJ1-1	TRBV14	ASSQESGSGNIEAF
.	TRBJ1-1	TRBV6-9	ASSYFTTQETNTEAF
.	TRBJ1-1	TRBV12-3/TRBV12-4	ASSRRGGTEAF
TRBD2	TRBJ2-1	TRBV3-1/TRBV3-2	ASSPIGRGEQF
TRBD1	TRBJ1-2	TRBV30	AWSVPGGHGYT
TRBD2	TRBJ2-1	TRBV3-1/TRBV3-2	ASSPLAGGRDEQF
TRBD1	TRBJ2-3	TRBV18	ASSPSAGGGTDTQY
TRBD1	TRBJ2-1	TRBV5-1	ASSPTGQGPMDEQF
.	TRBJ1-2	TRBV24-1	ATSNVGNYGYT
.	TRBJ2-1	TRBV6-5	ASGQGNEQF
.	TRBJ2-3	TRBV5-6	ASSLGGSDTQY
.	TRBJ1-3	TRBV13	ASTAADLTRRDSGNTIY
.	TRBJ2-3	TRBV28	ASSPAAREDTQY
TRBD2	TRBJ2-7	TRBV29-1	SVEDRSTSGVLVYEQY
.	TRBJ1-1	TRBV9	ASSVAENTEAF
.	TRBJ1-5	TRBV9	ASSVGGHNQPQH
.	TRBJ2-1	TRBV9	ASSTRGTGDEQF
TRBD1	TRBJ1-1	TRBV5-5	ASSPLGQVGTEAF
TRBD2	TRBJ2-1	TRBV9	ASSPGIAGGNNEQF
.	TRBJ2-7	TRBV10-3	AISDQTSTYEQY
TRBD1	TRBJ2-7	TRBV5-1	ASSFGQGSYEQY
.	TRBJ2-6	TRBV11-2	ASSLEGPLSGANVLT
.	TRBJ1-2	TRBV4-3	ASSQVNNNYGYT
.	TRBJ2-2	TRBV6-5	ASFGPTGELF
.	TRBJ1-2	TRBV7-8	ASRGGYSNYGYT
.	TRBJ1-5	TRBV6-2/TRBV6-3	ASSYKGQPQH
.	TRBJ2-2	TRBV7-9	ASSLVDSWGELF
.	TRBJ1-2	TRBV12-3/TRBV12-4	ASSLDRQRGYT
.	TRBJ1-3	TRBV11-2	ASSFRVFSGNTIY
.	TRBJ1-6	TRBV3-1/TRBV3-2	ASSQGQVNSPLH
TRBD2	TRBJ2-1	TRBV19	ASSTSSGGYLGNEQF
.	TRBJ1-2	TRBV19	ASSVGGSNYGYT
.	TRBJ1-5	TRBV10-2	ASRVGGATNQPQH
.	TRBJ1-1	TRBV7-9	ASSLGQERTEAF
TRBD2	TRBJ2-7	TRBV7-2	ATYPREAGEYEQY
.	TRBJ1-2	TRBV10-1	ASSEARYYGYT
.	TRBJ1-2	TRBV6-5	ASSYAGEGYSYT
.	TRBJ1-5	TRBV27	ASSTYLPGSIGALWVQPQH
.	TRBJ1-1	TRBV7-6	ASSLADTFSEAF
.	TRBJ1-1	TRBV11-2	ASSLGRGAEAF
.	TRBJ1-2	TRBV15	ATSGPDSGDYGYT
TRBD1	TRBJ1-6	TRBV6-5	ASGAGQKNSPLH
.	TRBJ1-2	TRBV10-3	AISESEYNYGYT
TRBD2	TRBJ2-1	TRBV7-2	ASSRGLADEQF
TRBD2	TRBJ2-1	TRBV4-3	ASSLTSGGVPRDEQF
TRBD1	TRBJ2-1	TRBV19	ASQRGPNKYNEQF